The T cell receptor beta chain described here comes from a study of shared clonotypes between healthy human individuals. As for the study in general: The cohort had two women and three men, ages 18 to 49.

Every immunoSEQ plate was one replicate of a subset's evenly spread DNA. Some clones are missing from TCRdb's copy, which holds only in-frame ones; the method was immunoSEQ multiplex PCR. This sample has more than 1,200,000 clones, with approximately 98.5% found just once. Study-level points and caveats: Non-shared clonotypes showed lower generation probabilities than clonotypes common to all four donors.

V was trimmed by 4 bases and J by 11 bases, leaving 15 bases between them. CDR1 LNHDA and CDR2 SQIVND come from the germline V gene (reference sequence). The CDR3 sequence is 13 residues long. Note on this clone: Its antigen remains unknown.

The sequence came from a man aged 25-45 years in good health. The sequencing input was naive CD4+ T cells sorted from blood. Subset meaning: CD45RA+ positively selected. The chain couples TRBV19 to TRBJ1-5; D call uncertain. DNA for the CDR3: TGTGCCAGTAGTAGGCCCCAGGCCGATGCCCAGCATTTT. It encodes CASSRPQADAQHF.